The 20 T cell receptor beta chains in this list originate from one sample, sequenced in a study of identical twins. MiXCR, run by TCRdb on the 5' RACE reads, gives a single entry per CDR3 protein. The sample contains fewer than 650,000 distinct CDR3 sequences, approximately 9.6% of which appear only once. These data were also filed under a second study, of yellow fever vaccine responses in identical twins.

The sample taken for sequencing was PBMCs. The receptors shown here come from a woman under 30 in good health.

This clonotype was seen more than once but under ten times. This chain uses TRBV7-2 with TRBJ2-2, with 7 nucleotides matching TRBD1. The CDR3 consists of 15 residues. V lost 1 base to trimming and J lost 6 bases; unmatched junction nucleotides: 5. Per germline, CDR1 SGHTA and CDR2 FQGNSA. CDR3: CASSLVAGGAGELFF. CDR3 nucleotides: TGTGCCAGCAGCTTAGTCGCAGGGGGAGCCGGGGAGCTGTTTTTT.

This clonotype turned up a few times. The V call is TRBV28, the J call TRBJ2-1, with 10 positions matching TRBD2. The CDR3 has 16 residues. Looked up from germline, CDR1 is MDHEN and CDR2 is SYDVKM. The ends lost 5 bases at V and 6 bases at J; junction bases unmatched: 10. In nucleotides, the CDR3 is TGTGCCAGCAGTCACTGGGCTAGCGGGAGAACCAATGAGCAGTTCTTC. Translating it yields CASSHWASGRTNEQFF. The full variable domain, rest sourced from reference TRBV28 and TRBJ2-1, is DVKVTQSSRYLVKRTGEKVFLECVQDMDHENMFWYRQDPGLGLRLIYFSYDVKMKEKGDIPEGYSVSREKKERFSLILESASTNQTSMYLCASSHWASGRTNEQFFGPGTRLTVL.

This clonotype was picked up many times. V gene TRBV27 combines with J gene TRBJ2-3; the match to TRBD2 covers 9 bases. Trimming took 2 bases from V and 0 from J; bases not matched to a gene: 6. CDR3 length: 17 residues. Per the germline V gene, CDR1 is MNHEY and CDR2 is SMNVEV (reference sequence). The CDR3 DNA reads TGTGCCAGCAGTTTACCTCTGGCGGGGGGGAGCACAGATACGCAGTATTTT. Translated, it gives CASSLPLAGGSTDTQYF.

This clonotype turned up a few times. The J gene is TRBJ2-3, the V gene TRBV2; D may be TRBD2 (5 bases). CDR1 is SNHLY and CDR2 is FYNNEI in the germline V gene. Trimming pared 5 bases from V and 3 bases from J, leaving 9 bases between. This CDR3 has 13 residues. As DNA, the CDR3 is TGTGCCAGCAGTAGGCCGGGGACAGATACGCAGTATTTT. Translating gives CASSRPGTDTQYF.

This clonotype was seen a handful of times. The chain couples TRBV7-9 to TRBJ2-7; 13 bases fit TRBD2. V trimming: 9 bases; J trimming: 5 bases; junction bases outside the gene matches: 13. The CDR3 runs 16 residues. Germline CDR1 reads SEHNR; CDR2 reads FQNEAQ (reference sequence). CDR3 sequence reads: CASQGLAGKASHEQYF. As DNA, the CDR3 is TGTGCCAGTCAGGGACTAGCGGGAAAAGCTAGCCACGAGCAGTACTTC.

The chain has TRBV27 and TRBJ2-2, with a weak D call TRBD1 (6 bases). The germline V gene has CDR1 MNHEY and CDR2 SMNVEV (reference sequence). V was shortened by 3 bases and J by 4 bases, with 12 bases between the two germline ends. The CDR3 sequence is 15 residues long. This CDR3 is CASSLARGSTGELFF. CDR3 coding DNA: TGTGCCAGCAGTTTGGCCAGGGGTAGCACCGGGGAGCTGTTTTTT.

This clonotype showed up many times. The V and J genes are TRBV27 and TRBJ2-2, with TRBD2 matching over 11 bases. This CDR3 has 18 residues. CDR1 is MNHEY, CDR2 SMNVEV, per germline (reference sequence). The ends lost 5 bases at V and 3 bases at J; junction bases unmatched: 11. The DNA of the CDR3 is TGTGCCAGCAGTCCGCCAGCCCTAGCGGGGGGTCACACCGGGGAGCTGTTTTTT. Amino acid sequence: CASSPPALAGGHTGELFF.

V usage is TRBV4-3 and J usage is TRBJ2-1, with TRBD1 matching 7 bases. CDR3 length: 16 amino acids. Losses at the gene ends were 0 bases for V and 2 bases for J; bases not matched to a gene: 4. The germline V gene encodes CDR1 LGHNA and CDR2 YSLEER. The CDR3 coding sequence is TGCGCCAGCAGCCAAGATTTGCAGGGGGCCTACAATGAGCAGTTCTTC. This encodes CASSQDLQGAYNEQFF.

V usage is TRBV12-3 or TRBV12-4 and J usage is TRBJ2-7, with 12 bases matching TRBD2. The CDR3 is 17 residues long. V lost 4 bases, J lost 7 bases, and 14 bases stayed unmatched. CDR3: CASSSTTSGSLRWEQYF. CDR3 bases: TGTGCCAGCAGTTCAACGACTAGCGGGAGCCTACGTTGGGAGCAGTACTTC.

This clonotype was picked up a small number of times. The chain combines TRBV5-8 with TRBJ1-1, with 7 bases fitting TRBD1. The junction had 4 bases not matched to a gene; V was cut back by 3 bases and J by 2 bases. Per germline, CDR1 SGHTS and CDR2 YDEGEE. CDR3 length: 14 residues. The CDR3 reads CASSSEGANTEAFF. For the CDR3, the DNA is TGTGCCAGCAGCTCGGAGGGGGCCAACACTGAAGCTTTCTTT.

Many counts were recorded for this clonotype. V usage is TRBV4-1 and J usage is TRBJ2-7, with TRBD1 identical over 7 bases. The CDR3 runs to 14 residues. Trimming at V came to 2 bases and at J to 7 bases, leaving 8 bases not matched to a gene. Looked up from germline, CDR1 is MGHRA and CDR2 is YSYEKL. The CDR3 spells CASSQLQGVFEQYF. In DNA, the CDR3 is TGCGCCAGCAGCCAACTGCAGGGGGTCTTTGAGCAGTACTTC.

This chain links TRBV27 with TRBJ2-1; D unresolved. CDR3 length equals 18 residues. V was shortened by 1 base and J by 0 bases, with 16 bases between the two germline ends. Germline CDR1 is MNHEY and CDR2 is SMNVEV (reference sequence). The CDR3 here is CASSLFNPGRVSYNEQFF. CDR3 nucleotides: TGTGCCAGCAGTTTATTCAACCCCGGACGGGTCTCCTACAATGAGCAGTTCTTC.

This clonotype was observed at least ten times. The rearrangement joins TRBV12-3 or TRBV12-4 to TRBJ1-6, with TRBD1 matching 7 bases. J lost 4 bases, V lost 3 bases, and 0 bases had no gene match. The CDR3 covers 14 residues. The CDR3 nucleotides are TGTGCCAGCAGTTTGGGACAGTATAATTCACCCCTCCACTTT. This gives the protein CASSLGQYNSPLHF.

This clonotype was recorded many times. The rearrangement joins TRBV5-1 to TRBJ2-2; 9 bases fit TRBD2. This CDR3 spans 15 amino acids. The junction had 3 bases not matched to a gene; V was cut back by 2 bases and J by 4 bases. Germline loops: CDR1 SGHRS, CDR2 YFSETQ. CDR3 amino acids: CASSLDSGSTGELFF. CDR3 in DNA: TGCGCCAGCAGCTTAGATAGCGGGAGCACCGGGGAGCTGTTTTTT.

The chain combines TRBV28 with TRBJ2-5; 7 bases map to TRBD1. The CDR3 runs 19 residues. Germline V lookup: CDR1 MDHEN, CDR2 SYDVKM. V gave up 3 bases and J gave up 5 bases; unmatched junction bases: 21. The CDR3 nucleotides are TGTGCCAGCAGTTTCTCCCGATACATGATCACAGGGGACGGGGAGACCCAGTACTTC. It codes for CASSFSRYMITGDGETQYF. The entire variable domain, with the rest obtained from reference TRBV28 and TRBJ2-5, is as follows: DVKVTQSSRYLVKRTGEKVFLECVQDMDHENMFWYRQDPGLGLRLIYFSYDVKMKEKGDIPEGYSVSREKKERFSLILESASTNQTSMYLCASSFSRYMITGDGETQYFGPGTRLLVL.

In this sample, this clonotype turned up many times. The chain joins TRBV4-3 to TRBJ1-1; 9 bases align to TRBD1. V lost 2 bases to trimming and J lost 1 base; unmatched junction nucleotides: 2. Germline loops: CDR1 LGHNA, CDR2 YSLEER. The CDR3 is made up of 15 amino acids. CDR3 DNA sequence: TGCGCCAGCAGCCAAATGACAGGGGGGAACACTGAAGCTTTCTTT. Its translation: CASSQMTGGNTEAFF.

The chain uses TRBV25-1 and TRBJ1-1, with a weak D call TRBD1 (5 bases). Germline loops: CDR1 MGHDK, CDR2 SYGVNS. V was shortened by 2 bases and J by 2 bases, with 9 bases between the two germline ends. This CDR3 comprises 14 residues. Here the CDR3 reads CASSEGTDNTEAFF. The CDR3 DNA sequence: TGTGCCAGCAGTGAAGGGACGGATAACACTGAAGCTTTCTTT.

The chain has TRBV29-1 and TRBJ2-7; TRBD1 is a possible D gene (5 bases). Germline CDR1 is SQVTM and CDR2 is ANQGSEA. The CDR3 length is 11 residues. Trimming stripped 7 bases from V and 6 bases from J, with 13 bases between. CDR3 nucleotides: TGCAGCGCTGTAACAGGAGCCGAGCAGTACTTC. Amino acids: CSAVTGAEQYF.

V gene TRBV7-9 combines with J gene TRBJ2-1, with D perhaps matching TRBD2 (6 bases). CDR3 length: 13 amino acids. The germline gives CDR1 SEHNR, CDR2 FQNEAQ (reference sequence). The V and J ends lost 3 bases and 8 bases respectively, with 11 bases between them. The CDR3 DNA reads TGTGCCAGCAGCTTTTCGGACTATCATGAGCAGTTCTTC. This encodes CASSFSDYHEQFF.

This clonotype was counted a few times. The J gene is TRBJ2-3, the V gene TRBV24-1; TRBD2 aligns across 7 bases. CDR3 length equals 14 residues. Germline assignment: CDR1 KGHDR and CDR2 SFDVKD. V was pared by 10 bases and J by 3 bases, with 9 bases of the junction left unmatched. For the CDR3, the DNA is TGTGCCACTTTCCAGTGGGGACTAACAGATACGCAGTATTTT. Translated: CATFQWGLTDTQYF.